These 18 T cell receptor beta chains share one sample of origin, sequenced in a study of T cell repertoires in cytomegalovirus infection. TCRdb recomputed calls from the reads with MiXCR, one row per CDR3 protein. The sample shows about 830,000 distinct CDR3 sequences, less than 35% of them seen only once. No antigen has been assigned to these receptors. Sequenced material: cultured CD8+ T cells from PBMCs, taken from culture after CMV antigen stimulation. These TCRs come from a human donor in good health (CMV status not recorded). Some clones in this sample may be carry-over from other donors' samples.

The chain carries TRBV12-3 or TRBV12-4 and TRBJ2-1; unclear D gene. CDR3 length: 13 residues. The germline V and J ends were trimmed by 1 base and 8 bases, with 9 bases remaining between them. CDR3 nucleotides: TGTGCCAGCAGTTTAGTCCTAGTGTATGAGCAGTTCTTC. It codes for CASSLVLVYEQFF.

This clonotype showed up many times. This chain links TRBV6-1 with TRBJ1-1; D is undetermined. Germline CDR1 reads MNHNS; CDR2 reads SASEGT. The V gene lost 8 bases and the J gene lost 1 base, with 11 bases spanning the gap. The CDR3 loop spans 13 amino acids. CDR3: CASGGSGNTEAFF. CDR3 bases: TGTGCCAGCGGAGGAAGCGGGAACACTGAAGCTTTCTTT.

This clonotype was seen more than once but under ten times. The rearrangement uses TRBV7-8 and TRBJ1-1; D is undetermined. The germline CDR1 and CDR2 sequences are SGHVS and FQNEAQ. The CDR3 length is 15 residues. V lost 5 bases and J lost 1, with 14 bases in between. Here the CDR3 DNA reads TGTGCCAGCAGCCTCCGGACGGTGGAGAACACTGAAGCTTTCTTT. Translation gives CASSLRTVENTEAFF.

This clonotype has just one count. The gene calls are TRBV13 and TRBJ2-6; D might be TRBD1 or TRBD2, each matching 5 bases. The length of the CDR3 is 16 residues. The ends were cut back, 5 bases at V and 4 bases at J, with 15 bases in the middle. The germline gives CDR1 PRHDT, CDR2 FYEKMQ (reference sequence). The CDR3 DNA reads as TGTGCCAGCAGCCCCCGGTCGGGGACCGGGGCCAACGTCCTGACTTTC. Residues: CASSPRSGTGANVLTF. Full variable domain (missing parts from reference TRBV13 and TRBJ2-6): AAGVIQSPRHLIKEKRETATLKCYPIPRHDTVYWYQQGPGQDPQFLISFYEKMQSDKGSIPDRFSAQQFSDYHSELNMSSLELGDSALYFCASSPRSGTGANVLTFGAGSRLTVL.

This sequence joins TRBV14 and TRBJ2-7, with D uncertain. Per germline, CDR1 SGHDN and CDR2 FVKESK. Trimming shortened V by 2 bases and J by 3 bases, and 11 bases separated the two germline ends. The CDR3 sequence is 14 residues long. The CDR3 DNA sequence: TGTGCCAGCAGCCAATCCGGACCCTACTACGAGCAGTACGTC. Protein sequence: CASSQSGPYYEQYV.

The rearrangement uses TRBV6-6 and TRBJ2-7; no clear D. Germline values: CDR1 MNHNY, CDR2 SVGAGI (reference sequence). CDR3 length: 17 amino acids. Trimming took off 6 bases at V and 5 bases at J, with 26 bases between the two ends. This CDR3 reads CASSLPSRSGNYHEQYF. The CDR3 nucleotides are TGTGCCAGCAGCCTACCGTCCCGGTCGGGTAATTACCACGAGCAGTACTTC.

The chain is built from TRBV20-1 and TRBJ2-7, with 10 bases that match TRBD2. This CDR3 comprises 13 residues. Germline CDR1 DFQATT, CDR2 SNEGSKA (reference sequence). The ends lost 7 bases at V and 4 bases at J; junction bases unmatched: 7. CDR3 in DNA: TGCAGTGTGGGAGCGGGGGGGCGATACGAGCAGTACTTC. It specifies CSVGAGGRYEQYF.

CDR3 amino acids: CASSSGTGEYEQYF. The CDR3 coding sequence is TGTGCCAGCAGCTCCGGGACAGGGGAGTACGAGCAGTACTTC. The J gene is TRBJ2-7, the V gene TRBV7-6; TRBD1 agrees at 10 bases. V lost 4 bases and J lost 4; bases outside the gene matches: 4. Per germline, CDR1 SGHVS and CDR2 FNYEAQ. The length of the CDR3 is 14 residues.

This clonotype was counted a few times. CDR3 bases: TGTGCCAGTAGTTATGACAGCCCTAATGAGCAGTTCTTC. It is translated as CASSYDSPNEQFF. This chain connects TRBV19 to TRBJ2-1, with a weak D call TRBD1 (5 bases). There are 13 residues in the CDR3. Germline loops: CDR1 LNHDA, CDR2 SQIVND (reference sequence). V was clipped by 5 bases and J by 7 bases, with 12 bases between them.

The chain employs TRBV6-5 and TRBJ2-3, with TRBD2 matching 13 bases. There are 15 residues in the CDR3. V trimming: 4 bases; J trimming: 7 bases; junction bases outside the gene matches: 5. Germline-derived CDR1 and CDR2 are MNHEY and SVGAGI. The CDR3 spells CASSCQLAGGNTQYF. The CDR3, as DNA: TGTGCCAGCAGTTGTCAACTAGCGGGGGGGAATACGCAGTATTTT.

The V and J genes are TRBV12-3 or TRBV12-4 and TRBJ2-1; 10 bases are shared with TRBD1. This CDR3 has 16 amino acids. Trimming cost V 5 bases and J 2 bases; bases outside gene matches: 6. The DNA for the CDR3 is TGTGCCAGCAGTAGGGGGACAGGGGCCACCTACAATGAGCAGTTCTTC. Its protein is CASSRGTGATYNEQFF.

The genes are TRBV4-2 and TRBJ1-3; no firm D call. The CDR3 spans 18 residues. The germline V and J ends were trimmed by 0 bases and 0 bases, with 15 bases remaining between them. Germline V lookup: CDR1 LGHNA, CDR2 YNFKEQ. The CDR3 nucleotides are TGTGCCAGCAGCCAAGAACCCCGTTGGGCCTTCTCTGGAAACACCATATATTTT. It yields the protein CASSQEPRWAFSGNTIYF.

V gene TRBV14 combines with J gene TRBJ2-1, with TRBD2 matching 9 bases. The length of the CDR3 is 15 residues. V shed 3 bases, J shed 4 bases, and the junction held 4 bases outside the gene matches. The germline V gene has CDR1 SGHDN and CDR2 FVKESK. The CDR3 coding sequence is TGTGCCAGCAGCCAGGCTAGCGGGGCTTACAATGAGCAGTTCTTC. It translates to CASSQASGAYNEQFF.

A single count supports this clonotype. V usage is TRBV4-1 and J usage is TRBJ2-7, with 13 nucleotides matching TRBD2. The ends lost 0 bases at V and 7 bases at J; junction bases unmatched: 9. Germline V CDR1 and CDR2: MGHRA, YSYEKL. This CDR3 is 17 amino acids long. DNA for the CDR3: TGCGCCAGCAGCCAAGATTTTACTAGCGGGGGGGCTGGGGAGCAGTACTTC. Protein: CASSQDFTSGGAGEQYF.

The genes are TRBV4-1 and TRBJ2-3, with D perhaps TRBD2 (6 bases). The germline gives CDR1 MGHRA, CDR2 YSYEKL. The CDR3 has 17 amino acids. The V and J ends lost 1 base and 2 bases respectively, with 16 bases between them. The chain's CDR3 is CASSQVLAPLITDTQYF. As DNA, the CDR3 is TGCGCCAGCAGCCAAGTACTAGCTCCGCTTATCACAGATACGCAGTATTTT.

In its sample, this clonotype was seen many times. The DNA for the CDR3 is TGTGCCAGCAGTGTGGGTCCGTCCCCCTCAAGTAGCGGCTACACCTTC. Its protein is CASSVGPSPSSSGYTF. This chain uses TRBV6-1 with TRBJ1-2; no reliable D call. The CDR3 has 16 residues. Germline V gene data show CDR1 as MNHNS and CDR2 as SASEGT. V was pared by 4 bases and J by 8 bases, with 23 bases between.

The chain uses TRBV27 and TRBJ1-2; 8 bases map to TRBD1. Germline V gives CDR1 MNHEY, CDR2 SMNVEV (reference sequence). The junction had 11 bases not matched to a gene; V was cut back by 2 bases and J by 0 bases. The CDR3 is made up of 18 amino acids. DNA for the CDR3: TGTGCCAGCAGTTTAATGGGACAGGTACCATTAGCTAACTATGGCTACACCTTC. Its translation: CASSLMGQVPLANYGYTF.

This clonotype was counted a few times. V is TRBV28 and J is TRBJ1-5; D is unresolved. This CDR3 region has 15 residues. CDR1 and CDR2 (germline): MDHEN, SYDVKM. V dropped 2 bases and J dropped 0 bases, with 8 bases sitting between them. DNA of the CDR3: TGTGCCAGCAGTTTACCCGGGCTTAGCAATCAGCCCCAGCATTTT. It specifies CASSLPGLSNQPQHF. Using reference TRBV28 and TRBJ1-5 for the parts outside the CDR3, the full variable domain is DVKVTQSSRYLVKRTGEKVFLECVQDMDHENMFWYRQDPGLGLRLIYFSYDVKMKEKGDIPEGYSVSREKKERFSLILESASTNQTSMYLCASSLPGLSNQPQHFGDGTRLSIL.